Presented here are 13 T cell receptor beta chains from one specimen sequenced in a study of T cell changes during pregnancy in multiple sclerosis. Produced via immunoSEQ multiplex PCR; TCRdb's table is partial and in-frame only. The table shows around 110,000 clones, with about 90% occurring only once. This material consisted of peripheral blood, taken in the third trimester of pregnancy. These receptors all stem from a female donor in good health, enrolled as a control in a pregnancy study.

The chain uses TRBV19 and TRBJ1-1; D gene ambiguous. The germline V gene has CDR1 LNHDA and CDR2 SQIVND (reference sequence). Trimming cost V 3 bases and J 1 base, with 12 bases left between them. The CDR3 runs 15 residues. The CDR3 sequence: CASSIIITENTEAFF. DNA of the CDR3: TGTGCCAGTAGTATTATTATCACTGAGAACACTGAAGCTTTCTTT.

The J gene is TRBJ1-2, the V gene TRBV28; 8 nucleotides align to TRBD1. Unmatched junction bases numbered 6, after V lost 5 bases and J lost 1 base. CDR1 and CDR2 from the germline V gene are MDHEN and SYDVKM. This CDR3 spans 15 amino acids. For the CDR3, the DNA is TGTGCCAGCAGTGAAACAGGGGGGGTTAACTATGGCTACACCTTC. Translated: CASSETGGVNYGYTF.

V gene TRBV4-1 combines with J gene TRBJ1-2, with D perhaps TRBD1 (6 bases). Germline V gene sequence: CDR1 MGHRA, CDR2 YSYEKL. CDR3 length equals 15 residues. V was cut by 0 bases and J by 3 bases, with 11 bases left in between. CDR3 region: CASSQDRDNYYGYTF. The CDR3, as DNA: TGCGCCAGCAGCCAAGATCGGGACAACTACTATGGCTACACCTTC.

The gene calls are TRBV18 and TRBJ1-5; TRBD1 might be the D (5 bases). This CDR3 is built from 14 residues. Trimming removed 6 bases at V and 6 bases at J, with 15 bases between. Germline CDR1 KGHSH, CDR2 LQKENI. CDR3 DNA: TGTGCCAGCTCCTCTTCTGGGGGAGGTCAGCCCCAGCATTTT. Amino acids: CASSSSGGGQPQHF.

The chain links TRBV27 to TRBJ1-1, with D unresolved. V shed 1 base and J shed 1 base, with 7 bases lying between them. Germline lookup yields CDR1 MNHEY and CDR2 SMNVEV (reference sequence). This CDR3 is built from 14 residues. For the CDR3, the DNA is TGTGCCAGCAGTTTATATCAGGAGAACACTGAAGCTTTCTTT. It yields the protein CASSLYQENTEAFF.

The table lists this clone with a few counts. V gene TRBV30 combines with J gene TRBJ1-5; no clear D. Looked up from germline, CDR1 is GTSNPN and CDR2 is SVGIG (reference sequence). Trimming cost V 0 bases and J 7 bases, with 10 bases left between them. This CDR3 is 13 amino acids long. CDR3 DNA: TGTGCCTGGAGTGTACGGGGTGAACAGCCCCAGCATTTT. Translating it yields CAWSVRGEQPQHF.

The rearrangement uses TRBV6-6 and TRBJ2-3; TRBD2 matches at 8 bases. The CDR3 contains 15 residues. Germline V lookup: CDR1 MNHNY, CDR2 SVGAGI (reference sequence). Trimming took 8 bases from V and 10 from J; bases not matched to a gene: 17. The CDR3 DNA sequence: TGTGCCAGCGCAAACGGGGGGCGGGGGGTGGATGCGCAGTATTTT. This gives the protein CASANGGRGVDAQYF.

The chain has TRBV30 and TRBJ2-3, with D possibly TRBD2 on 5 matching bases. The germline CDR1 and CDR2 sequences are GTSNPN and SVGIG (reference sequence). This CDR3 spans 13 amino acids. V was cut by 1 base and J by 6 bases, with 11 bases left in between. CDR3 loop: CAWSEASSDTQYF. The CDR3 DNA follows: TGTGCCTGGAGTGAGGCTAGCTCTGATACGCAGTATTTT.

The chain is built from TRBV9 and TRBJ2-1, with a tentative D call TRBD2 (7 bases). Germline lookup yields CDR1 SGDLS and CDR2 YYNGEE. The CDR3 totals 14 residues. Trimming removed 0 bases at V and 7 bases at J, with 11 bases between. The CDR3 is CASSVGGGWNEQFF. The CDR3 DNA follows: TGTGCCAGCAGCGTAGGGGGGGGCTGGAATGAGCAGTTCTTC. Looking up the rest from reference TRBV9 and TRBJ2-1 gives the full variable domain: DSGVTQTPKHLITATGQRVTLRCSPRSGDLSVYWYQQSLDQGLQFLIQYYNGEERAKGNILERFSAQQFPDLHSELNLSSLELGDSALYFCASSVGGGWNEQFFGPGTRLTVL.

This chain connects TRBV28 to TRBJ2-7, with 13 bases identical to TRBD2. Germline loops: CDR1 MDHEN, CDR2 SYDVKM. Losses at the gene ends were 5 bases for V and 2 bases for J; bases not matched to a gene: 3. The CDR3 contains 15 residues. As DNA, the CDR3 is TGTGCCAGCAGTCCCGGGACTAGCGGGACCTACGAGCAGTACTTC. This codes for CASSPGTSGTYEQYF.

This clone has a single count. V usage is TRBV7-2 and J usage is TRBJ1-2; tentatively, D is TRBD1 (6 bases). Germline V gene data show CDR1 as SGHTA and CDR2 as FQGNSA. The CDR3 runs 14 residues. V gave up 7 bases and J gave up 6 bases, with 18 bases separating them. In nucleotides, the CDR3 is TGTGCCAGCAACTCCGACAGGCTGGGGGATGGCTACACCTTC. Residues: CASNSDRLGDGYTF.

The chain is built from TRBV25-1 and TRBJ1-2, with 10 bases lining up with TRBD1. V was pared by 7 bases and J by 8 bases, with 4 bases of the junction left unmatched. The CDR3 consists of 12 residues. Per germline, CDR1 MGHDK and CDR2 SYGVNS. The CDR3 coding sequence is TGTGCCAGCAATGGACAGGGGGTCGGCTACACCTTC. This gives the protein CASNGQGVGYTF.

The V call is TRBV19, the J call TRBJ2-6; 9 nucleotides line up with TRBD1. V lost 5 bases to trimming and J lost 1 base; unmatched junction nucleotides: 6. The CDR3 is 17 residues long. Germline CDR1 and CDR2: LNHDA and SQIVND (reference sequence). The CDR3 loop reads CASSWTGAASGANVLTF. The CDR3 DNA reads as TGTGCCAGTAGTTGGACAGGGGCTGCGTCTGGGGCCAACGTCCTGACTTTC.